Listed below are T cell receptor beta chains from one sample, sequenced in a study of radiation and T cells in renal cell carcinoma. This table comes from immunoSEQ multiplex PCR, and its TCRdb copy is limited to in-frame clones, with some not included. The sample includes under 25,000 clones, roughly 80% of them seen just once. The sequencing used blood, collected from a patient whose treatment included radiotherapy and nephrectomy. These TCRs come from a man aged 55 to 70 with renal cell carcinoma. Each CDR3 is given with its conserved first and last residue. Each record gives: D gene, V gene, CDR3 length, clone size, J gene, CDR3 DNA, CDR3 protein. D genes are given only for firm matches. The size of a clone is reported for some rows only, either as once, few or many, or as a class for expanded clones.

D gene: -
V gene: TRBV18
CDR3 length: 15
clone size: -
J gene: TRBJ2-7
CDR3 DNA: TGTGCCAGCTCACCCGAAGTCCAGCGGACGTACGAGCAGTACTTC
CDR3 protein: CASSPEVQRTYEQYF

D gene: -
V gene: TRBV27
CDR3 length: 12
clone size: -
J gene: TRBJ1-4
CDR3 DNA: TGTGCCAGAAGGGAATACTACGAAAAACTGTTTTTT
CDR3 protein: CARREYYEKLFF

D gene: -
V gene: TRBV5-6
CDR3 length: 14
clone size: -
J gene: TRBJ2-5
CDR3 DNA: TGTGCCAGCAGCTTGAGGACAGTTGGGGAGACCCAGTACTTC
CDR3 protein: CASSLRTVGETQYF

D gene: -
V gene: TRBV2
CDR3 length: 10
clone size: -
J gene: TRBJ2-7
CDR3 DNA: TGTGCCAGCAGTGACTACGAGCAGTACTTC
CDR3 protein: CASSDYEQYF

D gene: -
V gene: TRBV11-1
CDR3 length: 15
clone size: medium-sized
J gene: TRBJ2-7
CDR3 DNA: TGTGCCAGCAGCTTAGCGGGGGGGACAGCCTACGAGCAGTACTTC
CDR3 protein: CASSLAGGTAYEQYF

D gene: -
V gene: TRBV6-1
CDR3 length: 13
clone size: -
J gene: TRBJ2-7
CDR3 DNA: TGTGCCACCGTCGACAGGTGGGGATACGAGCAGTACTTC
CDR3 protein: CATVDRWGYEQYF

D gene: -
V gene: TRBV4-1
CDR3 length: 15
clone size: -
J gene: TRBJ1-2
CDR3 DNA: TGCGCCAGCAGCCAAGATGGGCAGATTAACTATGGCTACACCTTC
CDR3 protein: CASSQDGQINYGYTF

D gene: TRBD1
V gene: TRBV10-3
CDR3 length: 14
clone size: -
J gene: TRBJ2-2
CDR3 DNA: TGTGCCATCAGTGAAAGGGGGCAGGGCGGGGAGCTGTTTTTT
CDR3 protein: CAISERGQGGELFF

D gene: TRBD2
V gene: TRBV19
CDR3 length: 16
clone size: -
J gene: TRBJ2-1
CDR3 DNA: TGTGCCAGTAGTATAGACCCTGGACTAGCGGGGGGTGAGCAGTTCTTC
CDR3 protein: CASSIDPGLAGGEQFF

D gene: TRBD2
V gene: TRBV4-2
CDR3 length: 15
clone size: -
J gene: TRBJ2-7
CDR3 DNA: TGTGCCAGCAGCCAAGCCGGACTAGCAACCTACGAGCAGTACTTC
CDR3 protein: CASSQAGLATYEQYF

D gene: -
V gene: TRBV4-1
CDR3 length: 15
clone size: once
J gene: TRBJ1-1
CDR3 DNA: TGCGCCAGCAGCCAAGGGCACCTCATGGACACTGAAGCTTTCTTT
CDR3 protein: CASSQGHLMDTEAFF

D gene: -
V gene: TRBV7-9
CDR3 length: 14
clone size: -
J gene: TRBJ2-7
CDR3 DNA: TGTGCCAGCAGCTCCAACCGGGATCCCTACGAGCAGTACTTC
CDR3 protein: CASSSNRDPYEQYF

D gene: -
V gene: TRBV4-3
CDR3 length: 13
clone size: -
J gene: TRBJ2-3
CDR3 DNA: TGCGCCAGCAGCTACGAAGGAGGGGATACGCAGTATTTT
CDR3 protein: CASSYEGGDTQYF

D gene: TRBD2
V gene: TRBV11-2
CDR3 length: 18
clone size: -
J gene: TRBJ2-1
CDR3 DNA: TGTGCCAGCAGCTTAAGGTCCGGAGGCGGGAGCTCCTACAATGAGCAGTTCTTC
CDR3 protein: CASSLRSGGGSSYNEQFF

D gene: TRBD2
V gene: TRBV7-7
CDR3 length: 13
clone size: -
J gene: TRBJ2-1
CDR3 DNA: TGTGCTAGCAGCGCTAGCGGGAGAAATGAGCAGTTCTTC
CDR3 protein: CASSASGRNEQFF

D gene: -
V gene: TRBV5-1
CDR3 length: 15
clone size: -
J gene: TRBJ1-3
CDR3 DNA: TGCGCCAGCAGCTTGGTGCAAGGGAACAGAAACACCATATATTTT
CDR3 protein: CASSLVQGNRNTIYF